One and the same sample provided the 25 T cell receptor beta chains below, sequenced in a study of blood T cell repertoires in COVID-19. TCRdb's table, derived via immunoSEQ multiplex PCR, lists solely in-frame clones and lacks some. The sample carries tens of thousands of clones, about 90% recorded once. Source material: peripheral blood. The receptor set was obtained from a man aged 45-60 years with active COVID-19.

The CDR3: CASSYSAFSNQPQHF. DNA of the CDR3: TGTGCCAGCAGTTACTCGGCATTTAGCAATCAGCCCCAGCATTTT. This chain links TRBV6-5 with TRBJ1-5; D is unclear. Looked up from germline, CDR1 is MNHEY and CDR2 is SVGAGI. The CDR3 covers 15 residues. The ends were cut back, 0 bases at V and 0 bases at J, with 6 bases in the middle.

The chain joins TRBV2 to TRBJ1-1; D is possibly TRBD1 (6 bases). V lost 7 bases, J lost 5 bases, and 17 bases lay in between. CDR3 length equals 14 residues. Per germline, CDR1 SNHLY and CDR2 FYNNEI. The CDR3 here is CASKKTGLKTEAFF. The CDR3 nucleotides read TGTGCCAGCAAAAAGACAGGACTTAAGACTGAAGCTTTCTTT.

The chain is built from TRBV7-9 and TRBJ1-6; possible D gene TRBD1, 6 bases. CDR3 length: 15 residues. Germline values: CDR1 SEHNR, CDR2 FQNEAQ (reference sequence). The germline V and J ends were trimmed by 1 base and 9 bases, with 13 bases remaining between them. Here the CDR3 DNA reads TGTGCCAGCAGCTTAGAGCGGGGGGCGAGTTCACCCCTCCACTTT. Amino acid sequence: CASSLERGASSPLHF.

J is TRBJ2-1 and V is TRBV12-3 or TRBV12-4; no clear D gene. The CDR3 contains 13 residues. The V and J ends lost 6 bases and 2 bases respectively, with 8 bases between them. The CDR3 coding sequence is TGTGCCAGCAGCTCCCTACCCTACAATGAGCAGTTCTTC. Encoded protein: CASSSLPYNEQFF.

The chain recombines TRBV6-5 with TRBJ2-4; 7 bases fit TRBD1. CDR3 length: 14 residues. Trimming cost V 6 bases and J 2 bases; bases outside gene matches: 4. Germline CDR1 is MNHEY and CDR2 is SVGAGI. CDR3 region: CASRGQESKNIQYF. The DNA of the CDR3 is TGTGCCAGCAGAGGACAGGAGTCCAAAAACATTCAGTACTTC.

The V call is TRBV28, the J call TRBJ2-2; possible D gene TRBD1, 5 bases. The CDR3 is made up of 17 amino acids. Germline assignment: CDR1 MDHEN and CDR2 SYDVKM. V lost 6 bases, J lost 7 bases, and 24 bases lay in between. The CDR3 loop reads CASSPLGLGLPNGELFF. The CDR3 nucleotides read TGTGCCAGCAGCCCGTTAGGCTTGGGGCTACCGAACGGGGAGCTGTTTTTT.

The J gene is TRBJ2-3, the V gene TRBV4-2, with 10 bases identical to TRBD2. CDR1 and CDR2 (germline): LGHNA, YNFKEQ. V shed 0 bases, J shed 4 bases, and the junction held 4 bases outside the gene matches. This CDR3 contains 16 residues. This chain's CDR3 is CASSQEASGGPDTQYF. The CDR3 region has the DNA TGTGCCAGCAGCCAAGAAGCTAGCGGGGGCCCAGATACGCAGTATTTT.

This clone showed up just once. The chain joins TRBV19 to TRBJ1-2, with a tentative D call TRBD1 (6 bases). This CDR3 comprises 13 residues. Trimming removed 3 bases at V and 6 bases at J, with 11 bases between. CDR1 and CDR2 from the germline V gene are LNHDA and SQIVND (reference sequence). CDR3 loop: CASSIVRGHGYTF. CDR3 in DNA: TGTGCCAGTAGTATTGTCAGGGGACATGGCTACACCTTC.

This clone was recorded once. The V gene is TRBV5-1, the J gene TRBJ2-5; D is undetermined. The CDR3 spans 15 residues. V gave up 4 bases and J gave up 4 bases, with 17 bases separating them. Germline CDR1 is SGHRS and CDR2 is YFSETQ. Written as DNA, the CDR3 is TGCGCCAGCAGCCCCACCGAAGAGATAAGAGAGACCCAGTACTTC. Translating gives CASSPTEEIRETQYF.

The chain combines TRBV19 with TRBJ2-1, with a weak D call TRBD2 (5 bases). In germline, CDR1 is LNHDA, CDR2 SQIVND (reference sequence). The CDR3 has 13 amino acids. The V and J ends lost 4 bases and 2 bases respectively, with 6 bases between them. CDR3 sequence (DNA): TGTGCCAGTAGTACTAGCACCTACAATGAGCAGTTCTTC. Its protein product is CASSTSTYNEQFF.

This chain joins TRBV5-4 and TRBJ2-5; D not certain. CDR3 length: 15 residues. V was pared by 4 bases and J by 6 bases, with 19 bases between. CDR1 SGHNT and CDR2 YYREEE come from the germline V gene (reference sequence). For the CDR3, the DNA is TGTGCCAGCAGCAGCCCGTCCGGAGAATCTAAGACCCAGTACTTC. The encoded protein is CASSSPSGESKTQYF. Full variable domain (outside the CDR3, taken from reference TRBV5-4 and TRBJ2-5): ETGVTQSPTHLIKTRGQQVTLRCSSQSGHNTVSWYQQALGQGPQFIFQYYREEENGRGNFPPRFSGLQFPNYSSELNVNALELDDSALYLCASSSPSGESKTQYFGPGTRLLVL.

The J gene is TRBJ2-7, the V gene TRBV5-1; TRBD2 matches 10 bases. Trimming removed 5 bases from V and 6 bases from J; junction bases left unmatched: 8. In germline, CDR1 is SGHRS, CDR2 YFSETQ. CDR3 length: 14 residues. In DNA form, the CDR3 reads TGCGCCAGCAGAGAGCGGGGGGGCCCGGGCGAGCAGTACTTC. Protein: CASRERGGPGEQYF.

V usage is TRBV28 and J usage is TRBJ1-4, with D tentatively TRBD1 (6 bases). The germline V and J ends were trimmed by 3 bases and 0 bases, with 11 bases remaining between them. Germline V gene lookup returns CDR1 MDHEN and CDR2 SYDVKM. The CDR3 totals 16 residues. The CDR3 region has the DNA TGTGCCAGCAGTTTTTGGGACATCTCAACTAATGAAAAACTGTTTTTT. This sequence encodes CASSFWDISTNEKLFF.

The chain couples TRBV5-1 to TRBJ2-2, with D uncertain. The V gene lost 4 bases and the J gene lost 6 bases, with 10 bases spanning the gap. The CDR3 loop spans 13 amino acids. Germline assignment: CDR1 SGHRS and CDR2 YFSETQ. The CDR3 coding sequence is TGCGCCAGCAGCCGCCTCAAGCCCGGGGAGCTGTTTTTT. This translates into CASSRLKPGELFF.

CDR3 protein: CASSVDRNTEAFF. CDR3 sequence (DNA): TGTGCCAGCAGCGTGGACAGGAACACTGAAGCTTTCTTT. This chain connects TRBV7-2 to TRBJ1-1; D may be TRBD1 (6 bases). The V gene lost 5 bases and the J gene lost 1 base, with 8 bases spanning the gap. Germline V gene sequence: CDR1 SGHTA, CDR2 FQGNSA. CDR3 length: 13 residues.

The CDR3 loop is CAWSVNGYNEKLFF. The DNA for the CDR3 is TGTGCCTGGAGTGTAAACGGTTATAATGAAAAACTGTTTTTT. The chain employs TRBV30 and TRBJ1-4; unclear D gene. This CDR3 is built from 14 residues. The germline V and J ends were trimmed by 0 bases and 4 bases, with 9 bases remaining between them. Germline V gene sequence: CDR1 GTSNPN, CDR2 SVGIG (reference sequence).

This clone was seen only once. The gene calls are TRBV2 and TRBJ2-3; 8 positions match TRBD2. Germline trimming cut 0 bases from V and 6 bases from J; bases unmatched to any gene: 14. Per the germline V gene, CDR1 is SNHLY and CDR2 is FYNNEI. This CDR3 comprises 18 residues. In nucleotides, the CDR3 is TGTGCCAGCAGTGAAGCCTACCGGATTAGCGGGGCCCTGGATACGCAGTATTTT. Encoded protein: CASSEAYRISGALDTQYF.

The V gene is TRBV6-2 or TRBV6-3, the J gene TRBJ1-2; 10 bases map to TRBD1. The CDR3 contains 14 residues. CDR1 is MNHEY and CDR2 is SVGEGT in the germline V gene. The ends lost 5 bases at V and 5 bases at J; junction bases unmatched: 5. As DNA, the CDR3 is TGTGCCAGCAGTCGGGACAGGGGCGTATATGGCTACACCTTC. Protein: CASSRDRGVYGYTF.

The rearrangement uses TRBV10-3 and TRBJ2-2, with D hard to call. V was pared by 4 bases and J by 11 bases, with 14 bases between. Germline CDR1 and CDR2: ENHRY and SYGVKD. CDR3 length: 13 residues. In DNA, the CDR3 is TGTGCCATCAGTGGCCCGACAAGTCCCGAGCTGTTTTTT. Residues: CAISGPTSPELFF.

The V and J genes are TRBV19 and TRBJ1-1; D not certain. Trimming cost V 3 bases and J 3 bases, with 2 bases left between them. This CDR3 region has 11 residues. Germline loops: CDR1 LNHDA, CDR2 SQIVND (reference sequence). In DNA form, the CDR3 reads TGTGCCAGTAGTATCTACACTGAAGCTTTCTTT. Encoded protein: CASSIYTEAFF.

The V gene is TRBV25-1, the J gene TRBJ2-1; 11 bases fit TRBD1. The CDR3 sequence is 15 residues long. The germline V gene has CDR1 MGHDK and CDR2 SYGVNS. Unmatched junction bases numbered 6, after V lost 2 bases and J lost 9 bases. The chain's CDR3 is CASSEGQGAMSEQFF. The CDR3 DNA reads TGTGCCAGCAGTGAAGGACAGGGGGCGATGAGTGAGCAGTTCTTC.

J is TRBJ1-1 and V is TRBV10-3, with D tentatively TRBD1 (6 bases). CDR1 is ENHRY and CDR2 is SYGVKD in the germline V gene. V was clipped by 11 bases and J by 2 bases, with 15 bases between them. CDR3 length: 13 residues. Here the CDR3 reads CASKDSSNTEAFF. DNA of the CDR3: TGTGCCTCAAAGGACAGTAGTAACACTGAAGCTTTCTTT.

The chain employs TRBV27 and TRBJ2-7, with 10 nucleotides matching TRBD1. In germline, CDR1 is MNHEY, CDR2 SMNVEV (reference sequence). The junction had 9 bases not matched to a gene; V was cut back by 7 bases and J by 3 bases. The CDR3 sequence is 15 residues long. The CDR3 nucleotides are TGTGCCAGCAAAAGCCTAGGGACAGGGGACTACGAGCAGTACTTC. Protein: CASKSLGTGDYEQYF.

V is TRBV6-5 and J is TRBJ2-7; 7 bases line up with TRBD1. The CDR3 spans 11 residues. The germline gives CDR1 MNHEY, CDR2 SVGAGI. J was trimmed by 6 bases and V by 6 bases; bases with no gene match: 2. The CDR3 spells CASRDRVEQYF. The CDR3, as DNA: TGTGCCAGCAGAGACAGGGTCGAGCAGTACTTC.

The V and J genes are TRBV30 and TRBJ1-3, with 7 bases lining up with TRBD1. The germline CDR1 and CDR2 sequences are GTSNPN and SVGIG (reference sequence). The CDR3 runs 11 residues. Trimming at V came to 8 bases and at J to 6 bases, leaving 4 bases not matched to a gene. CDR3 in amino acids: CARGQKNTIYF. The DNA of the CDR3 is TGTGCCCGGGGACAGAAAAACACCATATATTTT.